The 11 T cell receptor beta chains in this list originate from one sample, sequenced in a study of cytomegalovirus exposure and HLA in healthy donors. PCR employed 60 Vbeta and 13 Jbeta primers. The repertoire was sequenced with immunoSEQ multiplex PCR; TCRdb's copy has only in-frame clones and lacks some. The sample lists 150,000 to 200,000 clones, 81% occurring once. The sequenced material came from PBMCs. All receptors derive from a woman between 18 and 29 years old in good health and CMV-seropositive.

The V and J genes are TRBV7-9 and TRBJ1-2; tentative D call: TRBD1 (6 bases). With 5 bases removed from V and 6 bases from J, the gap between germline ends came to 19 bases. Germline CDR1 and CDR2: SEHNR and FQNEAQ (reference sequence). This CDR3 is 15 amino acids long. CDR3 nucleotides: TGTGCCAGCAGCCTCTTTCCGGGACACGTTCATGGCTACACCTTC. Encoded protein: CASSLFPGHVHGYTF.

The gene calls are TRBV5-4 and TRBJ2-2; 14 nucleotides align to TRBD2. Germline V gene lookup returns CDR1 SGHNT and CDR2 YYREEE (reference sequence). CDR3 length: 17 residues. Trimming cost V 0 bases and J 6 bases; bases outside gene matches: 4. CDR3 residues: CASSLGLAGGPAGELFF. The CDR3 DNA is TGTGCCAGCAGCTTGGGACTAGCGGGGGGGCCCGCCGGGGAGCTGTTTTTT.

Only a few counts were recorded for this clone. This chain links TRBV12-5 with TRBJ2-6; 7 bases fit TRBD1. The length of the CDR3 is 17 residues. V lost 2 bases, J lost 2 bases, and 6 bases stayed unmatched. Germline CDR1 and CDR2: LGHNT and FRNRAP. As DNA, the CDR3 is TGTGCTAGTGGTTTGTTCTCAGGGGGAACTGGGGCCAACGTCCTGACTTTC. Translation gives CASGLFSGGTGANVLTF. The full variable domain, rest sourced from reference TRBV12-5 and TRBJ2-6, is DARVTQTPRHKVTEMGQEVTMRCQPILGHNTVFWYRQTMMQGLELLAYFRNRAPLDDSGMPKDRFSAEMPDATLATLKIQPSEPRDSAVYFCASGLFSGGTGANVLTFGAGSRLTVL.

The V gene is TRBV7-9, the J gene TRBJ2-5; unclear D gene. This CDR3 region has 13 residues. V was cut by 4 bases and J by 5 bases, with 11 bases left in between. Germline CDR1 and CDR2: SEHNR and FQNEAQ (reference sequence). In nucleotides, the CDR3 is TGTGCCAGCAGCTCAACCAATGAGGAGACCCAGTACTTC. Its protein is CASSSTNEETQYF.

The rearrangement links TRBV6-1 to TRBJ1-4; D is uncertain. The germline V and J ends were trimmed by 3 bases and 0 bases, with 14 bases remaining between them. CDR1 and CDR2 (germline): MNHNS, SASEGT. CDR3 size: 17 residues. The CDR3 spells CASSDRGTYATNEKLFF. Here the CDR3 DNA reads TGTGCCAGCAGTGATCGCGGAACGTATGCAACTAATGAAAAACTGTTTTTT.

This chain connects TRBV11-3 to TRBJ1-6; perhaps TRBD1 as D (5 bases). The CDR3 covers 15 residues. Looked up from germline, CDR1 is SGHNT and CDR2 is YENEEA. Trimming stripped 2 bases from V and 7 bases from J, with 12 bases between. CDR3 sequence reads: CASSLRGDGNSPLHF. CDR3 bases: TGTGCCAGCAGCTTACGGGGGGACGGAAATTCACCCCTCCACTTT. The whole variable domain, filled in from reference TRBV11-3 and TRBJ1-6, reads EAGVVQSPRYKIIEKKQPVAFWCNPISGHNTLYWYLQNLGQGPELLIRYENEEAVDDSQLPKDRFSAERLKGVDSTLKIQPAELGDSAVYLCASSLRGDGNSPLHFGNGTRLTVT.

V usage is TRBV7-9 and J usage is TRBJ2-3; D remains ambiguous. Trimming pared 5 bases from V and 2 bases from J, leaving 8 bases between. The germline V gene has CDR1 SEHNR and CDR2 FQNEAQ (reference sequence). The CDR3 contains 13 residues. The CDR3, as DNA: TGTGCCAGCAGCCCCTCACACACAGATACGCAGTATTTT. Translated, it gives CASSPSHTDTQYF.

The chain couples TRBV5-1 to TRBJ1-2; 10 bases are a match to TRBD1. The germline gives CDR1 SGHRS, CDR2 YFSETQ. The ends lost 5 bases at V and 4 bases at J; junction bases unmatched: 8. The CDR3 contains 15 residues. The CDR3 nucleotides are TGCGCCAGCAGAGGACAGGGGGAGGGTATCTATGGCTACACCTTC. This gives the protein CASRGQGEGIYGYTF.

V is TRBV11-2 and J is TRBJ2-7; D possibly corresponds to TRBD1 (6 bases). This CDR3 has 15 amino acids. The ends were cut back, 5 bases at V and 3 bases at J, with 17 bases in the middle. Germline V CDR1 and CDR2: SGHAT, FQNNGV. Here the CDR3 DNA reads TGTGCCAGCAGCCTTCTCGGACAGTGGGGCTACGAGCAGTACTTC. Translating gives CASSLLGQWGYEQYF.

The chain recombines TRBV29-1 with TRBJ2-3; 9 bases are a match to TRBD1. V shed 0 bases, J shed 1 base, and the junction held 11 bases outside the gene matches. The germline V gene encodes CDR1 SQVTM and CDR2 ANQGSEA. This CDR3 comprises 18 residues. This CDR3 is CSVEDPPGQGTGTDTQYF. The CDR3 DNA is TGCAGCGTTGAAGACCCCCCGGGACAGGGTACCGGCACAGATACGCAGTATTTT.

The chain joins TRBV13 to TRBJ2-7; 8 bases match TRBD1. V shed 0 bases, J shed 3 bases, and the junction held 19 bases outside the gene matches. The CDR3 is 20 amino acids. The germline V gene has CDR1 PRHDT and CDR2 FYEKMQ (reference sequence). In nucleotides, the CDR3 is TGTGCCAGCAGCTTAGGTTCAGGGGGCAGGGGGCCCTTGGATCGCTACGAGCAGTACTTC. Protein product: CASSLGSGGRGPLDRYEQYF. The whole variable domain, filled in from reference TRBV13 and TRBJ2-7, reads AAGVIQSPRHLIKEKRETATLKCYPIPRHDTVYWYQQGPGQDPQFLISFYEKMQSDKGSIPDRFSAQQFSDYHSELNMSSLELGDSALYFCASSLGSGGRGPLDRYEQYFGPGTRLTVT.